A selection of T cell receptor beta chains follows, all from one sample in a study of glioma-infiltrating T cells after dendritic cell vaccination. This table comes from immunoSEQ multiplex PCR, and its TCRdb copy is limited to in-frame clones, with some not included. The sample has hundreds of clones, roughly 91% seen once. The sequencing here drew on tumor tissue, taken before dendritic cell vaccination. The receptors were sampled from a human donor with glioblastoma. Both conserved end residues are part of each CDR3. The D gene is left open where the match is weak. Expanded clones are given a class, and other clones once, few, many or no size at all.

clone size	D gene	V gene	J gene	CDR3 protein	CDR3 DNA
.	TRBD1	TRBV4-3	TRBJ1-1	CASSRDRGRTEAFF	TGCGCCAGCAGCCGGGACAGGGGCCGCACTGAAGCTTTCTTT
.	.	TRBV7-2	TRBJ2-4	CASSPIGGLWDIQYF	TGTGCCAGCAGCCCGATCGGGGGGCTTTGGGACATTCAGTACTTC
once	.	TRBV2	TRBJ2-1	CASSVLPWEQFF	TGTGCCAGCAGTGTACTTCCGTGGGAGCAGTTCTTC
.	TRBD2	TRBV19	TRBJ2-7	CASSRLGLAGGSYEQYF	TGTGCCAGTAGTAGACTGGGACTAGCGGGAGGATCCTACGAGCAGTACTTC
.	TRBD1	TRBV5-6	TRBJ1-1	CASSRGQGTTEAFF	TGTGCCAGCAGCAGGGGACAGGGGACGACTGAAGCTTTCTTT
.	TRBD2	TRBV11-1	TRBJ2-3	CASSIAGGPTDTQYF	TGTGCCAGCAGCATAGCGGGAGGGCCCACAGATACGCAGTATTTT
.	TRBD1	TRBV7-9	TRBJ1-6	CASSQGQGFYNSPLHF	TGTGCCAGCAGCCAAGGACAGGGGTTCTATAATTCACCCCTCCACTTT
.	TRBD2	TRBV7-3	TRBJ2-1	CASSFGQTGRGKYNEQFF	TGTGCCAGTAGCTTTGGACAGACCGGGAGGGGTAAATACAATGAGCAGTTCTTC
once	TRBD2	TRBV18	TRBJ2-7	CASSPSAGGSYEQYF	TGTGCCAGCTCACCGTCAGCGGGAGGGAGCTACGAGCAGTACTTC